This T cell receptor (beta chain) was sequenced during a study of T and B cells in COVID-19 patients. Study at large: Critical illness requiring mechanical ventilation or extracorporeal membrane oxygenation affected three fifths of the roughly 20 active-infection patients.

Each TRB amplification used about 220-500 ng of genomic DNA from blood. Study-wide points: Patients with COVID-19 reportedly showed strongly skewed T cell receptor beta variable and joining gene usage.

As for this clonotype: Its specificity is unknown.

Trimming pared 5 bases from V and 5 bases from J, leaving 21 bases between. Looked up from germline, CDR1 is KGHDR and CDR2 is SFDVKD. The CDR3 has 16 residues. Multiplex PCR with BIOMED2 TRB-A/B primer pools amplified TRB rearrangements. TCRdb redid the calling of the multiplex PCR reads with MiXCR, one entry per CDR3 protein. The data hold some 3,300 distinct CDR3 sequences, with approximately 25% observed a single time. The J gene is TRBJ2-7, the V gene TRBV24-1, with a tentative D call TRBD1 (7 bases). This TCR was sampled from a human donor with active COVID-19. The specimen was blood. The CDR3 DNA reads as TGTGCCACCAGTGGGCGGGACAGAGGTATCCTAAACGAGCAGTACTTC. Encoded protein: CATSGRDRGILNEQYF.